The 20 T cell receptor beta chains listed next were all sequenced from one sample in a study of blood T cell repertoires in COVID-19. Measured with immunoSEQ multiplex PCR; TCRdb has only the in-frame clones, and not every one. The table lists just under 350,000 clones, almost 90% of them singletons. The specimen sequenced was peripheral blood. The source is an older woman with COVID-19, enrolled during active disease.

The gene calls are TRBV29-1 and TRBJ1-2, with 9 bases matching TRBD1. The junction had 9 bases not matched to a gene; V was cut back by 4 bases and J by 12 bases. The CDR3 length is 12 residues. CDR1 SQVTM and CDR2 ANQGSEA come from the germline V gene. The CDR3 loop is CSVGPGQGFHTF. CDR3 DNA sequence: TGCAGCGTTGGTCCGGGACAGGGTTTTCACACCTTC.

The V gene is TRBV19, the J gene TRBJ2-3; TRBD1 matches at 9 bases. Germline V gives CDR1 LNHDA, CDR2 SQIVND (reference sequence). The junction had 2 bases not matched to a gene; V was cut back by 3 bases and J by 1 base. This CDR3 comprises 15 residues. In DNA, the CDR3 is TGTGCCAGTAGTATGGGACAGGGACGCACAGATACGCAGTATTTT. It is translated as CASSMGQGRTDTQYF.

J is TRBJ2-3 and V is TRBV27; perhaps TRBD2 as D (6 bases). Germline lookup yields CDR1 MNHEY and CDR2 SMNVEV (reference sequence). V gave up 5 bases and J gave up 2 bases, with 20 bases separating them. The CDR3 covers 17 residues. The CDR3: CASSDRRRDFPTDTQYF. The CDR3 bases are TGTGCCAGCAGTGACCGTCGCCGGGACTTCCCCACAGATACGCAGTATTTT.

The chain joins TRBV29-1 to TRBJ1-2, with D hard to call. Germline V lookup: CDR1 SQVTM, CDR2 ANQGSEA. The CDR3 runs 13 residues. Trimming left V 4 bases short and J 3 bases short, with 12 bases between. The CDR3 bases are TGCAGCGTTGGCCCTCGGTTGGACTATGGCTACACCTTC. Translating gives CSVGPRLDYGYTF.

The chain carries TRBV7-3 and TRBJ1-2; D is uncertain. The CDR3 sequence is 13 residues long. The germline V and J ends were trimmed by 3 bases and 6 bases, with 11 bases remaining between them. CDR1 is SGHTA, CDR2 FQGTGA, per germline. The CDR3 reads CASSLGGGDGYTF. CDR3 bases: TGTGCCAGCAGCTTGGGTGGCGGGGATGGCTACACCTTC. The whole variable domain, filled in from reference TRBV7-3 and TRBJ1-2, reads GAGVSQTPSNKVTEKGKYVELRCDPISGHTALYWYRQSLGQGPEFLIYFQGTGAADDSGLPNDRFFAVRPEGSVSTLKIQRTERGDSAVYLCASSLGGGDGYTFGSGTRLTVV.

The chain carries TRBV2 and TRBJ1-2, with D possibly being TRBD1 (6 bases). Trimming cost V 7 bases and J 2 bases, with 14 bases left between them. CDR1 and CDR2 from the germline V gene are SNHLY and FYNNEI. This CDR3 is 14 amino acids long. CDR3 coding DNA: TGTGCCAGCAAACAGGGTCGCAGCAACTATGGCTACACCTTC. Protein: CASKQGRSNYGYTF.

CDR3 sequence reads: CASSLAEYGPGWGTEAFF. The DNA for the CDR3 is TGTGCCAGCAGCTTAGCAGAATACGGACCAGGGTGGGGAACTGAAGCTTTCTTT. This chain uses TRBV7-2 with TRBJ1-1; possible D gene TRBD1, 5 bases. Per germline, CDR1 SGHTA and CDR2 FQGNSA. This CDR3 is 18 amino acids long. The V end lost 0 bases, the J end lost 5 bases, and 22 bases lay between the germline ends.

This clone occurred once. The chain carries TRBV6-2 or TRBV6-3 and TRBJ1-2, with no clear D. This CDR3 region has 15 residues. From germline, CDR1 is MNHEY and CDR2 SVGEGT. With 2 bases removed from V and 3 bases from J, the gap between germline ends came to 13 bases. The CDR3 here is CASSYLSTFDYGYTF. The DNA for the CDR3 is TGTGCCAGCAGTTACCTGTCGACTTTTGACTATGGCTACACCTTC.

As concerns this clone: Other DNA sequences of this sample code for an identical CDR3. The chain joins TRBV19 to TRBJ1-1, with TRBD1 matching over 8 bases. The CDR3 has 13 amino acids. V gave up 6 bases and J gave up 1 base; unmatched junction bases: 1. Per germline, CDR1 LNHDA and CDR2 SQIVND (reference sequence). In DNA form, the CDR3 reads TGTGCCAGTAGGGACAGGGCGAACACTGAAGCTTTCTTT. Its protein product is CASRDRANTEAFF.

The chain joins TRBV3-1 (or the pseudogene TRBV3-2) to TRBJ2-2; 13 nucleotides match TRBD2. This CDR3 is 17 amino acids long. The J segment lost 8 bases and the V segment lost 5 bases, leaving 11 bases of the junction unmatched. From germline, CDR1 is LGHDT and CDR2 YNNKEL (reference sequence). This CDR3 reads CASSWGLAGNPKGELFF. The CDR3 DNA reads TGTGCCAGCAGCTGGGGACTAGCGGGGAACCCGAAAGGGGAGCTGTTTTTT.

In DNA, the CDR3 is TGCGCCAGCAGCCAAGACTCCAACCCGAGCTCCTACAATGAGCAGTTCTTC. Its translation is CASSQDSNPSSYNEQFF. The V call is TRBV4-1, the J call TRBJ2-1; D not certain. This CDR3 is 17 amino acids long. V lost 0 bases and J 0 bases, leaving 12 bases between the germline ends. CDR1 is MGHRA, CDR2 YSYEKL, per germline.

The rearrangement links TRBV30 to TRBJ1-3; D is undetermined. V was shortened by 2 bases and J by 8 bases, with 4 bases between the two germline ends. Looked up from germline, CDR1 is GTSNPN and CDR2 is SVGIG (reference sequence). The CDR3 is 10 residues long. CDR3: CAWSRDTIYF. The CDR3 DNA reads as TGTGCCTGGAGTCGAGACACCATATATTTT. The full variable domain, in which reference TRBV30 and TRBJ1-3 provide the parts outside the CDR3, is SQTIHQWPATLVQPVGSPLSLECTVEGTSNPNLYWYRQAAGRGLQLLFYSVGIGQISSEVPQNLSASRPQDRQFILSSKKLLLSDSGFYLCAWSRDTIYFGEGSWLTVV.

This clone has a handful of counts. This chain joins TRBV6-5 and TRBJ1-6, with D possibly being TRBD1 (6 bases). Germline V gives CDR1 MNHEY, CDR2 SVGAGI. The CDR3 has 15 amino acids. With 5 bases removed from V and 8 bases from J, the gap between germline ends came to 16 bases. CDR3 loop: CASSIQGSLDSPLHF. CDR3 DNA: TGTGCCAGCAGTATACAGGGAAGTTTGGATTCACCCCTCCACTTT.

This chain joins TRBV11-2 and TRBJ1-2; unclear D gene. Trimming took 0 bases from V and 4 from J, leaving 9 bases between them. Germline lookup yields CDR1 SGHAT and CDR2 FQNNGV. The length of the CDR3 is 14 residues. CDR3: CASSLDLRLYGYTF. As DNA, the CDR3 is TGTGCCAGCAGCTTAGATCTGCGGCTCTATGGCTACACCTTC.

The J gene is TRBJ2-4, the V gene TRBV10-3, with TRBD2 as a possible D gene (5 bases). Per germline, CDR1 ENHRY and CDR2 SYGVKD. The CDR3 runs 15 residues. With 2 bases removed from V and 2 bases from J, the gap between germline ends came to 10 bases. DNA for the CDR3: TGTGCCATCAGTGAGGAGGGTCGGACCAAAAACATTCAGTACTTC. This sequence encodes CAISEEGRTKNIQYF.

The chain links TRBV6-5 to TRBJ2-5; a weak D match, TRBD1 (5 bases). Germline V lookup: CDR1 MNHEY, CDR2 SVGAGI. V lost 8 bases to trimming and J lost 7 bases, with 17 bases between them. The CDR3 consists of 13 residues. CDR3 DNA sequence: TGTGCCAGCGGATTTACAGGTCTGGGGACCCAGTACTTC. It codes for CASGFTGLGTQYF.

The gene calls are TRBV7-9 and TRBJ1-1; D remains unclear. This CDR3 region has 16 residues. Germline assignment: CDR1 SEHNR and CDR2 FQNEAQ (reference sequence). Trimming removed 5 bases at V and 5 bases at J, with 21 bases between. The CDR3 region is CASSRFYSAFETEAFF. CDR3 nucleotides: TGTGCCAGCAGCCGCTTTTACAGTGCATTCGAGACTGAAGCTTTCTTT.

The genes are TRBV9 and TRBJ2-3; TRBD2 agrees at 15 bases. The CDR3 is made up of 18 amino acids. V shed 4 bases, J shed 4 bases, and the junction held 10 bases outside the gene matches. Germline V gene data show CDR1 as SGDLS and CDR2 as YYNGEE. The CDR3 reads CASSPGLAGGGSADTQYF. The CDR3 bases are TGTGCCAGCAGCCCCGGACTAGCGGGGGGGGGATCTGCAGATACGCAGTATTTT.

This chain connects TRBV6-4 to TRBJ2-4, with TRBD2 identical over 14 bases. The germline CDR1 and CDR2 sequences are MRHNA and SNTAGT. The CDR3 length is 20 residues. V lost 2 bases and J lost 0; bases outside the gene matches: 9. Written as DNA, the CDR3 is TGTGCCAGCAGTGACCCCGGACTAGCGGGGGGCAACCAAGCCAAAAACATTCAGTACTTC. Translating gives CASSDPGLAGGNQAKNIQYF.

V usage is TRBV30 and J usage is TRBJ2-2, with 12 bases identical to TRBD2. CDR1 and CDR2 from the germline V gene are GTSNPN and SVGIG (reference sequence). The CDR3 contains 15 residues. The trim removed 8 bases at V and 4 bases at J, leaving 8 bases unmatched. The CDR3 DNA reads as TGTGCCCAGGCTCTAGCGGGGGGGCTCACCGGGGAGCTGTTTTTT. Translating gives CAQALAGGLTGELFF.